A single sample gave rise to the 13 T cell receptor beta chains below, sequenced in a study of cytomegalovirus exposure and HLA in healthy donors. PCR amplification relied on 60 Vbeta primers (plus 13 Jbeta primers). Repertoires were generated with immunoSEQ multiplex PCR, while TCRdb's copy carries only in-frame clones and drops some. The table lists 150,000 to 200,000 clones, around 75% of them singletons, with roughly 6.7% in the top ten. The source material was PBMCs. The receptors were gathered from a man in his forties in good health and CMV-seropositive.

This clone has just one count. V and J are TRBV5-1 and TRBJ2-7, with D tentatively TRBD2 (6 bases). V shed 0 bases and J shed 2 bases, with 18 bases lying between them. The length of the CDR3 is 17 residues. The germline V gene has CDR1 SGHRS and CDR2 YFSETQ. The CDR3 reads CASSLVTGTSFTYEQYF. Written as DNA, the CDR3 is TGCGCCAGCAGCTTGGTGACGGGGACTTCCTTTACCTACGAGCAGTACTTC.

The chain employs TRBV29-1 and TRBJ2-1; TRBD2 matches at 7 bases. The germline CDR1 and CDR2 sequences are SQVTM and ANQGSEA. The CDR3 is 13 amino acids. V lost 6 bases and J lost 9; bases outside the gene matches: 11. The CDR3 DNA is TGCAGCGTCAGACTAGCCGGGGGTGGTGAGCAGTTCTTC. This codes for CSVRLAGGGEQFF.

This clone was recorded a few times. The rearrangement uses TRBV29-1 and TRBJ2-5; no clear D. Germline CDR1 reads SQVTM; CDR2 reads ANQGSEA. The CDR3 extends over 11 amino acids. The V end lost 4 bases, the J end lost 5 bases, and 8 bases lay between the germline ends. The CDR3 here is CSVGSGETQYF. The DNA for the CDR3 is TGCAGCGTTGGGTCCGGGGAGACCCAGTACTTC.

The V and J genes are TRBV9 and TRBJ2-3; TRBD1 agrees at 8 bases. The junction had 5 bases not matched to a gene; V was cut back by 4 bases and J by 1 base. Germline V gene lookup returns CDR1 SGDLS and CDR2 YYNGEE. The CDR3 covers 15 residues. DNA for the CDR3: TGTGCCAGCAGCCCCCCCAGGGGGCGCACAGATACGCAGTATTTT. Its protein is CASSPPRGRTDTQYF.

In DNA, the CDR3 is TGTGCCAGCAGTGAACTAGCGAACACAGATACGCAGTATTTT. It yields the protein CASSELANTDTQYF. The V call is TRBV2, the J call TRBJ2-3, with TRBD2 as a possible D gene (6 bases). Germline V gene sequence: CDR1 SNHLY, CDR2 FYNNEI. Between the trimmed V and J ends, which lost 2 bases and 2 bases, there was a span of 8 bases. The CDR3 spans 14 residues. Full variable domain (missing parts from reference TRBV2 and TRBJ2-3): EPEVTQTPSHQVTQMGQEVILRCVPISNHLYFYWYRQILGQKVEFLVSFYNNEISEKSEIFDDQFSVERPDGSNFTLKIRSTKLEDSAMYFCASSELANTDTQYFGPGTRLTVL.

The chain joins TRBV7-9 to TRBJ2-7, with a weak D call TRBD2 (5 bases). CDR1 and CDR2 from the germline V gene are SEHNR and FQNEAQ (reference sequence). The CDR3 covers 14 residues. With 3 bases removed from V and 1 base from J, the gap between germline ends came to 10 bases. The CDR3 coding sequence is TGTGCCAGCAGCTTCATTGGACTTTCCTACGAGCAGTACTTC. It yields the protein CASSFIGLSYEQYF.

The sample holds one count of this clone. The chain uses TRBV4-3 and TRBJ2-5, with 7 bases identical to TRBD2. The CDR3 extends over 15 amino acids. The germline gives CDR1 LGHNA, CDR2 YSLEER. The trim removed 1 base at V and 4 bases at J, leaving 6 bases unmatched. The CDR3 DNA sequence: TGCGCCAGCAGCCAAGGCCCCCCTAGCGGAGAGACCCAGTACTTC. Its translation is CASSQGPPSGETQYF.

This rearrangement joins TRBV9 to TRBJ2-7, with 10 bases aligning to TRBD2. The CDR3 sequence is 16 residues long. The ends lost 4 bases at V and 0 bases at J; junction bases unmatched: 7. Germline lookup yields CDR1 SGDLS and CDR2 YYNGEE. As DNA, the CDR3 is TGTGCCAGCAGCACAGGACTAGCGGCATCCTCCTACGAGCAGTACTTC. Translating it yields CASSTGLAASSYEQYF.

The V call is TRBV27, the J call TRBJ2-4; 8 bases map to TRBD1. Looked up from germline, CDR1 is MNHEY and CDR2 is SMNVEV (reference sequence). This CDR3 region has 14 residues. Trimming cost V 5 bases and J 7 bases; bases outside gene matches: 7. Here the CDR3 DNA reads TGTGCCAGCAGTCCGGGCAGGGGGCATAACATTCAGTACTTC. Translation: CASSPGRGHNIQYF.

V is TRBV2 and J is TRBJ1-6; weak D call: TRBD1 (6 bases). Trimming took off 6 bases at V and 4 bases at J, with 13 bases between the two ends. The CDR3 consists of 15 residues. CDR1 is SNHLY, CDR2 FYNNEI, per germline. DNA for the CDR3: TGTGCCAGCAGGGACGATCAGGGGTATAATTCACCCCTCCACTTT. It codes for CASRDDQGYNSPLHF.

V gene TRBV14 combines with J gene TRBJ2-1, with 9 bases aligning to TRBD1. Germline CDR1 SGHDN, CDR2 FVKESK. This CDR3 is 14 amino acids long. Trimming took 6 bases from V and 4 from J; bases not matched to a gene: 4. The DNA of the CDR3 is TGTGCCAGCAGTCCGGACAGGGGATACAATGAGCAGTTCTTC. Translation gives CASSPDRGYNEQFF.

The chain combines TRBV7-2 with TRBJ2-3; TRBD2 aligns across 8 bases. Germline V CDR1 and CDR2: SGHTA, FQGNSA. The trim removed 4 bases at V and 3 bases at J, leaving 9 bases unmatched. The CDR3 length is 16 residues. The DNA of the CDR3 is TGTGCCAGCAGCTACCTACCGGGACTAGTAACAGATACGCAGTATTTT. Amino acids: CASSYLPGLVTDTQYF.

The table lists this clone with a count of one. The CDR3 region is CASSPEALGMGRSPLHF. DNA for the CDR3: TGTGCCAGCTCACCAGAGGCTTTAGGGATGGGGCGTTCACCCCTCCACTTT. The chain employs TRBV18 and TRBJ1-6; weak D call: TRBD1 (5 bases). Germline V gene sequence: CDR1 KGHSH, CDR2 LQKENI. The CDR3 runs 17 residues. V lost 2 bases, J lost 9 bases, and 20 bases lay in between.